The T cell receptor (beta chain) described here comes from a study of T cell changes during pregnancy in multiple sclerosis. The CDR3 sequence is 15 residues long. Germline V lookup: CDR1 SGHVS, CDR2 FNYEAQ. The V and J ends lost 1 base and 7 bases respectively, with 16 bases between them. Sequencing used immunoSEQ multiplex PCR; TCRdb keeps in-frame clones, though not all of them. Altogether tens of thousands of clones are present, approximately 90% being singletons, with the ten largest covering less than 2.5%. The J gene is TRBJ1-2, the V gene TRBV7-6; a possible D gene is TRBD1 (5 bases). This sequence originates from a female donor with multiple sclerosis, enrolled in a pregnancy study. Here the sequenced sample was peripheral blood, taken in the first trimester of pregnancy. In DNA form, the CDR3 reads TGTGCCAGCAGCTTAGATGTTTGGGGGGAGGGTGGCTACACCTTC. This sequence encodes CASSLDVWGEGGYTF.